This TCR beta chain was captured by sequencing in a study of T cell changes during pregnancy in multiple sclerosis. Profiling relied on immunoSEQ multiplex PCR, and the TCRdb table lists in-frame clones only, not all of them. The data contain 60,000 or so clones, approximately 87% of them singletons. The CDR3 loop spans 15 amino acids. The ends were cut back, 2 bases at V and 1 base at J, with 10 bases in the middle. The V gene's germline CDR1 is MNHEY and CDR2 SMNVEV (reference sequence). The sequencing input was peripheral blood from another person, used as feeder cells. J is TRBJ2-3 and V is TRBV27; D is possibly TRBD2 (5 bases). The clonotype originates from a human donor whose cells served as feeder cells for cultures in a pregnancy study. In DNA form, the CDR3 reads TGTGCCAGCAGTTTAATCAGCGGAGGCACAGATACGCAGTATTTT. It is translated as CASSLISGGTDTQYF.